The clone carrying this TCR beta chain was counted between two and nine times. The antigen remains unidentified. The data were obtained in a study of T cells in Graves' hyperthyroidism and ophthalmopathy. Overall study: Peripheral blood was secured at the point of initial diagnosis, before any treatment.

V was shortened by 0 bases and J by 2 bases, with 10 bases between the two germline ends. Germline lookup yields CDR1 MNHEY and CDR2 SVGAGI. The CDR3 totals 15 residues. Uncontrolled infection, other autoimmune disease, pregnancy or lactation disqualified patients from enrolment. PBMCs were obtained from 9.5 to 10 ml fresh peripheral blood. Study-wide results and caveats: Ophthalmopathy and stable hyperthyroidism were told apart by a 13 V-J model.

Amplified TCR beta CDR3 regions derived from RNA transcripts. The HTBI primer set drove a first-round RT-PCR of the TCR CDR3. In TCRdb, the multiplex PCR reads were re-called with MiXCR into one record per CDR3 protein. Counted here are roughly 500,000 distinct CDR3 sequences, 15% to 20% occurring once; the ten biggest clones make up 25% to 30%. The sequencing input was blood. The sequence was obtained from a woman between 25 and 40 years old with Graves' ophthalmopathy. The chain links TRBV6-5 to TRBJ2-5; D gene unclear. The CDR3 loop is CASSYSKGKQETQYF. The CDR3 bases are TGTGCCAGCAGTTACTCGAAGGGCAAACAAGAGACCCAGTACTTC.